A selection of T cell receptor beta chains follows, all from one sample in a study of blood T cell repertoires in COVID-19. TCRdb's table, derived via immunoSEQ multiplex PCR, lists solely in-frame clones and lacks some. Among some 190,000 clones listed, around 85% were seen once. Specimen: peripheral blood. The receptors here all came from a man younger than 40 with acute or convalescent COVID-19. CDR3s include the opening cysteine and the closing phenylalanine or tryptophan.

TRBV11-2	TRBJ2-7	CASSLEDRWYEQYF
TRBV27	TRBJ2-7	CASSYQGLSYEQYF
TRBV3-1/TRBV3-2	TRBJ2-3	CASSHGVVTDTQYF
TRBV4-2	TRBJ2-1	CASSQEPGRGSPQFF
TRBV6-5	TRBJ2-1	CASSSGGSSYNEQFF
TRBV27	TRBJ1-6	CASSLGDNAYNSPLHF
TRBV6-5	TRBJ2-7	CASRLDRPSYEQYF
TRBV2	TRBJ2-1	CASTPLTGPSNEQFF
TRBV25-1	TRBJ2-5	CASRGGGRLAGVRETQYF
TRBV7-3	TRBJ2-5	CASSPRTSGQETQYF
TRBV5-6	TRBJ2-2	CASSLWSGRLNTGELFF
TRBV5-1	TRBJ2-7	CASRRDRGSDEQYF
TRBV28	TRBJ1-5	CASSFWQGENQPQHF
TRBV7-8	TRBJ2-7	CASSQRLRAGVGVEQYF
TRBV6-5	TRBJ1-4	CASSQRGLLGEKLFF
TRBV12-3/TRBV12-4	TRBJ2-7	CASSLTRYEQYF
TRBV9	TRBJ1-2	CASSVFGGANYGYTF
TRBV5-1	TRBJ2-1	CASSHSLGNEQFF
TRBV20-1	TRBJ2-2	CSASTGPIGVGELFF
TRBV5-1	TRBJ1-5	CASSLAPGYSNQPQHF
TRBV30	TRBJ2-7	CAWSTGVQYF
TRBV5-1	TRBJ1-1	CASRGNRGNTEAFF